This is a list of T cell receptor beta chains from one sample in a study of shared clonotypes between healthy human individuals. Here immunoSEQ multiplex PCR was the method, and the copy in TCRdb shows in-frame clones only, minus some. The sample lists over 2 million clones, approximately 90% seen once, with 0.37% in the top ten. Sequenced material: naive CD4+ T cells from PBMCs. These TCRs come from a man aged 18-30 years in good health. Some clones in this sample may be carry-over from other donors' samples. Each CDR3 is given with its conserved first and last residue. The D gene is left open where the match is weak.

v_call	j_call	d_call	cdr3_nt	cdr3_aa
TRBV7-9	TRBJ2-3	.	TGTGCCAGCAGCCCCGGAGCAGATACGCAGTATTTT	CASSPGADTQYF
TRBV2	TRBJ2-5	.	TGTGCCAGCAGTAAGGTCCAAGAGACCCAGTACTTC	CASSKVQETQYF
TRBV11-2	TRBJ2-1	.	TGTGCCAGCAGCTTAATCGGACGGGGCGCCTACAATGAGCAGTTCTTC	CASSLIGRGAYNEQFF
TRBV19	TRBJ2-7	TRBD2	TGTGCCAGTAGCACTACGTTAGCGGGAGCCGAGCAGTACTTC	CASSTTLAGAEQYF
TRBV25-1	TRBJ2-1	TRBD1	TGTGCCAGCAGTGGGACAGGGGTCAATGAGCAGTTCTTC	CASSGTGVNEQFF
TRBV6-5	TRBJ2-3	.	TGTGCCAGCAGTAACCGTCCCACAGATACGCAGTATTTT	CASSNRPTDTQYF
TRBV7-3	TRBJ2-5	.	TGTGCCAGCAGCTTAAACCGAGAGACCCAGTACTTC	CASSLNRETQYF
TRBV5-1	TRBJ1-1	.	TGCGCCAGCAGCCCGATCGGTGGGGGGTCTACCACTGAAGCTTTCTTT	CASSPIGGGSTTEAFF
TRBV5-1	TRBJ2-1	TRBD2	TGCGCCAGCAGCCCCAAAAGGCGGGAGGGGTACAATGAGCAGTTCTTC	CASSPKRREGYNEQFF
TRBV7-9	TRBJ2-1	.	TGTGCCAGCAAATATAAGGGAGGACGGGAGCAGTTCTTC	CASKYKGGREQFF